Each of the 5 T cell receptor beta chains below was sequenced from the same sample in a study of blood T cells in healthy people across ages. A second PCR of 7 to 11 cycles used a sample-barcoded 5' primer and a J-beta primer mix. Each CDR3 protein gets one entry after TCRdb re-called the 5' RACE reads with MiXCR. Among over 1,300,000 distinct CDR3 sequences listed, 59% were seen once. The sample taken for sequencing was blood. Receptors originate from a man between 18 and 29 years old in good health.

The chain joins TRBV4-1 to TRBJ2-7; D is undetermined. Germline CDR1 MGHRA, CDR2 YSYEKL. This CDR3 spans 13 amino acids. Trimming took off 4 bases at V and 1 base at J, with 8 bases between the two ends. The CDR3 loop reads CASSLQISYEQYF. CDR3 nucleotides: TGCGCCAGCAGCCTCCAAATTTCCTACGAGCAGTACTTC.

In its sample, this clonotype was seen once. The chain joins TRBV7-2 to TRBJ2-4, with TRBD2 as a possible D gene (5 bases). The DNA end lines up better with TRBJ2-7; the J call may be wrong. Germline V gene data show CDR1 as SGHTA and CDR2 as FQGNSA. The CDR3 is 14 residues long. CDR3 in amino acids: CASSSLAHLHEQYF. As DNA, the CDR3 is TGTGCCAGCAGCTCCCTAGCCCACCTTCACGAGCAGTACTTC.

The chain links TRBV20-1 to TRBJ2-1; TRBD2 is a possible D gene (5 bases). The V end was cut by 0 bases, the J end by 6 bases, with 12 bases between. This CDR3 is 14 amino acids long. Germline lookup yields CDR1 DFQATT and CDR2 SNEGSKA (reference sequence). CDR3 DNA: TGCAGTGCTAGAGATCGGGCTAGCTTCAATGAGCAGTTCTTC. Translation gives CSARDRASFNEQFF.

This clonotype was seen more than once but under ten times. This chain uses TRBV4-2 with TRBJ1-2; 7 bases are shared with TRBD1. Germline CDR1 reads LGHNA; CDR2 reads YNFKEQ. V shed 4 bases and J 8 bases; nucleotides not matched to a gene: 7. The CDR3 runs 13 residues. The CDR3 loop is CASSPWDSEGYTF. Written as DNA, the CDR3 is TGTGCCAGCAGCCCCTGGGACAGCGAGGGCTACACCTTC.

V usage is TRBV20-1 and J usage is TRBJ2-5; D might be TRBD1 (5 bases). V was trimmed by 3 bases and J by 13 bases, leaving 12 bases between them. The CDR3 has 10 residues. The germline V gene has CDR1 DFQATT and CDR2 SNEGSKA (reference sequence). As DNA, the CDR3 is TGCAGTGCTAGCTCAGGGCTGGGGTACTTC. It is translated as CSASSGLGYF.